Below are 21 T cell receptor beta chains sequenced from a single sample in a study of blood T cell repertoires in COVID-19. Some clones are missing from TCRdb's copy, which holds only in-frame ones; the method was immunoSEQ multiplex PCR. Of under 350,000 clones in the sample, 80% to 95% were seen once. Input material: peripheral blood. Receptors originate from a woman in her thirties with COVID-19, enrolled during active disease.

The V and J genes are TRBV6-5 and TRBJ1-5, with 11 positions matching TRBD1. The CDR3 sequence is 15 residues long. Germline V gene sequence: CDR1 MNHEY, CDR2 SVGAGI. The J segment lost 6 bases and the V segment lost 8 bases, leaving 9 bases of the junction unmatched. CDR3 loop: CASRGRDRGGQPQHF. The CDR3 DNA reads TGTGCCAGCCGAGGACGGGACAGGGGGGGTCAGCCCCAGCATTTT.

This chain joins TRBV28 and TRBJ2-3; D is possibly TRBD1 (5 bases). Trimming removed 6 bases at V and 5 bases at J, with 9 bases between. There are 12 residues in the CDR3. Germline CDR1 and CDR2: MDHEN and SYDVKM. The CDR3 region has the DNA TGTGCCAGCAGCAGTACAGGAGATACGCAGTATTTT. Protein sequence: CASSSTGDTQYF.

The gene calls are TRBV3-1 (or the pseudogene TRBV3-2) and TRBJ2-4; 7 bases agree with TRBD1. CDR1 is LGHDT and CDR2 is YNNKEL in the germline V gene (reference sequence). The V and J ends lost 4 bases and 5 bases, in that order; junction bases with no gene match: 8. CDR3 length: 15 amino acids. The CDR3: CASSPPTGNENIQYF. The CDR3, as DNA: TGTGCCAGCAGCCCCCCGACAGGGAACGAAAACATTCAGTACTTC.

This chain links TRBV11-2 with TRBJ2-3, with 8 positions matching TRBD2. The V gene end was trimmed by 1 base and the J gene end by 5 bases; junction bases not matched to a gene: 5. The CDR3 sequence is 15 residues long. From germline, CDR1 is SGHAT and CDR2 FQNNGV. CDR3 sequence: CASSLGTSIRDTQYF. Here the CDR3 DNA reads TGTGCCAGCAGCTTAGGGACTAGCATAAGAGATACGCAGTATTTT.

This chain uses TRBV9 with TRBJ2-1, with 10 bases lining up with TRBD1. Germline loops: CDR1 SGDLS, CDR2 YYNGEE. This CDR3 contains 15 residues. Unmatched junction bases numbered 9, after V lost 4 bases and J lost 8 bases. The CDR3 DNA follows: TGTGCCAGCAGCCCTCCGGGACAGGGGATCGATGAGCAGTTCTTC. This codes for CASSPPGQGIDEQFF.

The rearrangement uses TRBV3-1 (or the pseudogene TRBV3-2) and TRBJ2-7; possibly TRBD2 for D (6 bases). Germline lookup yields CDR1 LGHDT and CDR2 YNNKEL (reference sequence). The V gene lost 1 base and the J gene lost 0 bases, with 10 bases spanning the gap. This CDR3 contains 15 residues. The DNA of the CDR3 is TGTGCCAGCAGCCAAGGCGCGGGGCCCTCCTACGAGCAGTACTTC. It yields the protein CASSQGAGPSYEQYF.

This rearrangement joins TRBV12-3 or TRBV12-4 to TRBJ1-5; D call uncertain. Trimming stripped 1 base from V and 15 bases from J, with 13 bases between. This CDR3 is built from 12 residues. CDR3 protein: CASSLELGDTHF. The CDR3 DNA reads as TGTGCCAGCAGTTTAGAATTGGGCGATACGCATTTT.

The chain recombines TRBV24-1 with TRBJ2-7, with 7 bases aligning to TRBD2. V lost 4 bases and J lost 5; bases outside the gene matches: 13. The CDR3 spans 16 residues. CDR1 and CDR2 (germline): KGHDR, SFDVKD. The CDR3 bases are TGTGCCACCAGTGACCCTACCGTGGGCGGGAGAAACGAGCAGTACTTC. The encoded protein is CATSDPTVGGRNEQYF.

The chain employs TRBV15 and TRBJ2-7; TRBD1 might be the D (6 bases). Between the trimmed V and J ends, which lost 0 bases and 0 bases, there was a span of 9 bases. CDR1 and CDR2 (germline): LNHNV, YYDKDF (reference sequence). The CDR3 is 15 amino acids. CDR3 coding DNA: TGTGCCACCAGCAGAGAACCAGGGGCCTCCTACGAGCAGTACTTC. Its protein is CATSREPGASYEQYF.

The chain employs TRBV4-1 and TRBJ1-2; D may be TRBD1 (6 bases). V shed 0 bases and J shed 5 bases, with 13 bases lying between them. Germline-derived CDR1 and CDR2 are MGHRA and YSYEKL. The CDR3 totals 15 residues. The CDR3 reads CASSQDKGDQYGYTF. The CDR3 DNA sequence: TGCGCCAGCAGCCAAGATAAGGGGGATCAATATGGCTACACCTTC.

This clone was picked up a small number of times. The chain uses TRBV28 and TRBJ2-7; unclear D gene. The germline V and J ends were trimmed by 3 bases and 1 base, with 10 bases remaining between them. This CDR3 has 14 amino acids. Per germline, CDR1 MDHEN and CDR2 SYDVKM. The CDR3 loop is CASSLFSRSYEQYF. The CDR3 bases are TGTGCCAGCAGTTTGTTCTCTCGTTCCTACGAGCAGTACTTC.

This rearrangement joins TRBV6-2 or TRBV6-3 to TRBJ2-1; 10 bases align to TRBD1. Germline trimming cut 2 bases from V and 2 bases from J; bases unmatched to any gene: 0. This CDR3 is built from 15 residues. The germline V gene has CDR1 MNHEY and CDR2 SVGEGT. The CDR3 reads CASSYGTGAYNEQFF. The CDR3 bases are TGTGCCAGCAGTTACGGGACAGGGGCCTACAATGAGCAGTTCTTC.

The J gene is TRBJ2-2, the V gene TRBV10-2; TRBD2 agrees at 7 bases. The trim removed 0 bases at V and 6 bases at J, leaving 13 bases unmatched. The germline CDR1 and CDR2 sequences are WSHSY and SAAADI. The CDR3 contains 18 residues. CDR3 loop: CASSESAGLGGLAGELFF. Here the CDR3 DNA reads TGCGCCAGCAGTGAGTCTGCGGGGCTGGGAGGGCTGGCCGGGGAGCTGTTTTTT.

Here the CDR3 DNA reads TGCGCCAGCAGCCCAAGCGGGACTTACAATGAGCAGTTCTTC. Translating gives CASSPSGTYNEQFF. The V gene is TRBV5-1, the J gene TRBJ2-1, with TRBD2 matching over 7 bases. Trimming at V came to 4 bases and at J to 4 bases, leaving 5 bases not matched to a gene. CDR1 and CDR2 (germline): SGHRS, YFSETQ. The CDR3 is 14 residues long.

As DNA, the CDR3 is TGCAGCGTTAGAGGACAGGGGTATGGAAACACCATATATTTT. Protein: CSVRGQGYGNTIYF. The rearrangement joins TRBV29-1 to TRBJ1-3; 9 bases line up with TRBD1. J gave up 3 bases and V 5 bases, and 5 bases lay outside the gene matches. The CDR3 is 14 amino acids. Per the germline V gene, CDR1 is SQVTM and CDR2 is ANQGSEA.

The rearrangement uses TRBV18 and TRBJ2-4, with 7 positions matching TRBD1. Per the germline V gene, CDR1 is KGHSH and CDR2 is LQKENI. The V gene end was trimmed by 1 base and the J gene end by 6 bases; junction bases not matched to a gene: 3. This CDR3 is built from 14 residues. Here the CDR3 reads CASSPQGAGNIQYF. For the CDR3, the DNA is TGTGCCAGCTCACCACAGGGGGCGGGAAACATTCAGTACTTC.

J is TRBJ2-5 and V is TRBV5-1, with a weak D call TRBD1 (6 bases). V was cut by 0 bases and J by 5 bases, with 14 bases left in between. This CDR3 comprises 15 residues. CDR1 and CDR2 (germline): SGHRS, YFSETQ. This CDR3 reads CASSLGTVKLETQYF. CDR3 coding DNA: TGCGCCAGCAGCTTGGGGACAGTGAAACTGGAGACCCAGTACTTC.

This chain connects TRBV6-5 to TRBJ2-1; 10 bases agree with TRBD2. Germline values: CDR1 MNHEY, CDR2 SVGAGI. The trim removed 8 bases at V and 2 bases at J, leaving 0 bases unmatched. The CDR3 runs 13 residues. As DNA, the CDR3 is TGTGCCAGCGGGACTAGCGCCTACAATGAGCAGTTCTTC. Amino acids: CASGTSAYNEQFF.

V gene TRBV6-5 combines with J gene TRBJ1-2; D uncertain. Between the trimmed V and J ends, which lost 7 bases and 6 bases, there was a span of 18 bases. Germline V gene data show CDR1 as MNHEY and CDR2 as SVGAGI. The CDR3 runs 14 residues. CDR3 in amino acids: CASTTWVSADGYTF. In DNA, the CDR3 is TGTGCCAGCACCACCTGGGTATCCGCGGATGGCTACACCTTC.

The CDR3 sequence: CASGTDRGRLSEQYF. CDR3 nucleotide sequence: TGCGCCAGCGGCACGGACAGGGGGAGGTTGTCCGAGCAGTACTTC. This chain joins TRBV5-1 and TRBJ2-7, with 10 bases fitting TRBD1. The CDR3 is 15 amino acids. The germline V gene has CDR1 SGHRS and CDR2 YFSETQ. V trimming: 7 bases; J trimming: 6 bases; junction bases outside the gene matches: 13.

The rearrangement uses TRBV30 and TRBJ1-1; possible D gene TRBD1, 5 bases. V lost 5 bases and J lost 3, with 13 bases in between. Per the germline V gene, CDR1 is GTSNPN and CDR2 is SVGIG (reference sequence). This CDR3 spans 13 amino acids. CDR3 sequence (DNA): TGTGCCTGGTCGACCCGGGGGGACACTGAAGCTTTCTTT. Its translation is CAWSTRGDTEAFF.